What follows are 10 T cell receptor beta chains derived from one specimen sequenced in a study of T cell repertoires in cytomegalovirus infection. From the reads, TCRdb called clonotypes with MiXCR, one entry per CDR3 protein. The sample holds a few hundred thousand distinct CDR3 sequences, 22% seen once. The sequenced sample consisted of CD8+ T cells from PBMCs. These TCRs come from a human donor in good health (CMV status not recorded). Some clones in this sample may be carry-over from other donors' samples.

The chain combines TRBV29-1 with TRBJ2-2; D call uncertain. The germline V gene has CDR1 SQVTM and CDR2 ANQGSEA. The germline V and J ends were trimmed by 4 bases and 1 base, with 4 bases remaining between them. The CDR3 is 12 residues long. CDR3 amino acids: CSVGRNTGELFF. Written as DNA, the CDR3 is TGCAGCGTTGGACGGAACACCGGGGAGCTGTTTTTT.

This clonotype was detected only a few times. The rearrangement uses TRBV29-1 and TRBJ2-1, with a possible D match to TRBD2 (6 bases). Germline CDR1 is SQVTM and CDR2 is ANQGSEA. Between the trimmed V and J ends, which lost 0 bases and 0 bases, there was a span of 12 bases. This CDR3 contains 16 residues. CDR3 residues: CSVEDLAESSYNEQFF. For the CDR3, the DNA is TGCAGCGTTGAAGACTTAGCGGAGAGCTCCTACAATGAGCAGTTCTTC.

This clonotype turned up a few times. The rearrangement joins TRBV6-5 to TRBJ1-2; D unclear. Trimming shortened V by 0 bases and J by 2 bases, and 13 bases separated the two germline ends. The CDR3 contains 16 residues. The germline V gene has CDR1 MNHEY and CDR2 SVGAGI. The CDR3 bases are TGTGCCAGCAGTTACTCGATTTTCGAGGGCAACTATGGCTACACCTTC. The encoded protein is CASSYSIFEGNYGYTF.

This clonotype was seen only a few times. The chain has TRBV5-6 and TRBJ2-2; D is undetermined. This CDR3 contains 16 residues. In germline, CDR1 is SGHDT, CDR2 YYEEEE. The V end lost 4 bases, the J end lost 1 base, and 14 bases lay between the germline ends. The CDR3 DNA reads TGTGCCAGCAGCCCAATTTTCGACGGGAACACCGGGGAGCTGTTTTTT. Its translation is CASSPIFDGNTGELFF. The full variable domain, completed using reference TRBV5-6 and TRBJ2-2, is DAGVTQSPTHLIKTRGQQVTLRCSPKSGHDTVSWYQQALGQGPQFIFQYYEEEERQRGNFPDRFSGHQFPNYSSELNVNALLLGDSALYLCASSPIFDGNTGELFFGEGSRLTVL.

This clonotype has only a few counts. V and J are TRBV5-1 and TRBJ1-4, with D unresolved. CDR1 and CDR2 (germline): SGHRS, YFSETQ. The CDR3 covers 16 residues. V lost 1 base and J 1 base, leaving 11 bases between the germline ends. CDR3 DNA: TGCGCCAGCAGCTTGTACGGGATTGGAACTAATGAAAAACTGTTTTTT. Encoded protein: CASSLYGIGTNEKLFF.

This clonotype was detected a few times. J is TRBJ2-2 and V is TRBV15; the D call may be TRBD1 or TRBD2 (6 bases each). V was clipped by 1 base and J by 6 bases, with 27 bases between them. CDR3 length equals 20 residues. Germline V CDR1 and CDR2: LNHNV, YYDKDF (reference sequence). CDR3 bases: TGTGCCACCAGCAGAGGAGTCTTTGGGGGGACACCCTCCTCCTCCGGGGAGCTGTTTTTT. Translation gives CATSRGVFGGTPSSSGELFF.

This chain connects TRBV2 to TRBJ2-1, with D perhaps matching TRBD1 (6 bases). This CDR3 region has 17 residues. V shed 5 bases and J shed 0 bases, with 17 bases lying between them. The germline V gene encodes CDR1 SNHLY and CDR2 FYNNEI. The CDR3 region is CASSWVRDMSSYNEQFF. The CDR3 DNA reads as TGTGCCAGCAGTTGGGTTCGGGACATGAGCTCCTACAATGAGCAGTTCTTC.

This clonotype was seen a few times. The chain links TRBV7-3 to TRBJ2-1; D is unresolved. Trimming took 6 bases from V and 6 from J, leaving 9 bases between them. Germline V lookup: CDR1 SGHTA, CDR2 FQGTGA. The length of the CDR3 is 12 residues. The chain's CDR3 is CASRDYGNEQFF. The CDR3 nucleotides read TGTGCCAGCAGGGATTACGGCAATGAGCAGTTCTTC.

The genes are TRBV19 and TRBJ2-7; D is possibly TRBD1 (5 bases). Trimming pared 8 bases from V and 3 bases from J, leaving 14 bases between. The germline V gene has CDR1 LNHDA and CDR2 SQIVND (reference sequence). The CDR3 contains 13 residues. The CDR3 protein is CASAPGRNYEQYF. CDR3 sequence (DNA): TGTGCCAGTGCTCCAGGGCGAAACTACGAGCAGTACTTC.

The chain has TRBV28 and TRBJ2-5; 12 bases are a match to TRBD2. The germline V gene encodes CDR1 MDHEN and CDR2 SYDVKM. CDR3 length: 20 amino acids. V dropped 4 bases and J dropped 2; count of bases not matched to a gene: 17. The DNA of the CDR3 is TGTGCCAGCAGTTGGACAGGGCGGAGACTAGCGGGGGAGCTACAAGAGACCCAGTACTTC. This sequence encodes CASSWTGRRLAGELQETQYF.